The rows below give T cell receptor beta chains drawn from one sample of a study of human T cells and chemical hapten exposure. In TCRdb, the reads were re-called with MiXCR into one record per CDR3 protein. The sample holds 95,000 to 150,000 distinct CDR3 sequences, around 9% seen once. Source material: whole blood. The receptors here all came from a human donor in good health. Some clones in this sample may be carry-over from other donors' samples. The CDR3 runs from the conserved cysteine through the conserved F or W. Not every row has a clone size; where given, it reads once, few, many or a size class.

v_gene	j_gene	abundance	CDR3aa
TRBV5-1	TRBJ2-3	NA	CASSLEGITDTQYF
TRBV30	TRBJ1-1	many	CAWNPTSSNTEAFF
TRBV20-1	TRBJ1-2	many	CSALIAGGGYTF
TRBV6-5	TRBJ2-3	NA	CASSYSPSTDTQYF
TRBV19	TRBJ2-5	NA	CASSIMGQSQETQYF
TRBV18	TRBJ2-5	NA	CASSPGSETQYF
TRBV11-3	TRBJ2-7	many	CASSLRQVPSYEQYF
TRBV4-3	TRBJ2-3	few	CASSQGQLRDTQYF
TRBV7-9	TRBJ1-1	many	CASSLENLVEAFF
TRBV4-3	TRBJ1-6	few	CASSQARGVNSPLHF
TRBV6-2/TRBV6-3	TRBJ2-5	many	CASSYYRGFRQETQYF
TRBV7-6	TRBJ2-1	few	CVSSLEETTYNEQFF
TRBV11-1	TRBJ2-1	NA	CASSLDGTSGGITYNEQFF
TRBV11-2	TRBJ2-7	NA	CASSPQPPGHALSYEQYF
TRBV6-1	TRBJ2-1	NA	CASTSPGQGGEQFF
TRBV4-1	TRBJ2-5	NA	CASSQDPDRGQETQYF
TRBV20-1	TRBJ1-1	many	CSAHGAENTEAFF
TRBV7-9	TRBJ2-4	NA	CASSSTGDYIQYF
TRBV25-1	TRBJ2-2	few	CASSKTNTGELFF
TRBV7-9	TRBJ1-4	many	CASSLALGKLFF
TRBV4-1	TRBJ2-7	few	CASSQEGTGGTGFYEQYF
TRBV19	TRBJ1-5	NA	CASSIDVRQAGDQPQHF
TRBV27	TRBJ1-2	few	CASGGPPGYTF
TRBV10-3	TRBJ1-1	many	CAIRTTGTEAFF
TRBV6-2/TRBV6-3	TRBJ2-1	few	CASSWGLLNEQFF
TRBV7-2	TRBJ2-7	many	CASSVGGLAGTDEQYF
TRBV24-1	TRBJ2-1	few	CATSATGLAFSEQFF
TRBV29-1	TRBJ1-1	many	CSVEEGAEAFF
TRBV12-3/TRBV12-4	TRBJ1-5	NA	CASRGDSQPQHF
TRBV20-1	TRBJ1-3	many	CSVMRGTGVSGNTIYF
TRBV27	TRBJ2-7	many	CASSFGQASSYEQYF
TRBV5-6	TRBJ1-1	many	CASRSTGNTEAFF
TRBV6-1	TRBJ1-1	many	CASSDRDRGSEAFF
TRBV5-1	TRBJ2-2	few	CASTGDSTNTGELFF
TRBV6-6	TRBJ1-2	many	CASSYSPTGYYGYTF
TRBV6-5	TRBJ2-3	few	CASSYGLAGSTDTQYF
TRBV3-1	TRBJ2-7	many	CASSHMGRTYEQYF
TRBV6-5	TRBJ2-7	NA	CASSYHGKTGPLDEQYF
TRBV5-1	TRBJ2-1	few	CASSNASGRMGEQFF
TRBV6-5	TRBJ1-2	few	CASSYSTNANLYGYTF
TRBV2	TRBJ1-5	NA	CASSEQGANQPQHF
TRBV20-1	TRBJ2-7	NA	CSAAGDEAYEQYF
TRBV24-1	TRBJ2-1	NA	CATSDGTLQFF
TRBV6-6	TRBJ2-2	NA	CASSPRRLAGNTGELFF
TRBV11-2	TRBJ1-1	NA	CASSLVGDLNTEAFF
TRBV4-2	TRBJ2-7	many	CASSPSSGTGLYEQYF
TRBV20-1	TRBJ2-1	NA	CSARGASGGSYNEQFF
TRBV24-1	TRBJ2-1	few	CATSVTGAMREEQFF
TRBV6-5	TRBJ1-3	many	CASRPDQGAYGNTIYF
TRBV20-1	TRBJ1-5	many	CSAREGGVQPQHF
TRBV12-3/TRBV12-4	TRBJ1-4	few	CASSLGTVNEKLFF
TRBV4-1	TRBJ2-2	NA	CASSHYRGDNTGELFF